This section outlines one TCR beta chain sequence together with its context. Its antigen is undetermined. The CDR3 loop spans 17 amino acids. Trimming removed 7 bases from V and 4 bases from J, with 21 bases in between. Germline-derived CDR1 and CDR2 are SGHDT and YYEEEE. The data belong to a study of healthy donors' naive CD4 and CD8 T cells. Looking at the study overall: Donors spanned ages 20-25, 40-50 and 60-70 years, half female. Study-level findings and limits: Positive CDR3 charge linked to CD4+ cells, negative to CD8+ cells.

Starting from 500 ng of total RNA, TCR libraries were made with linear amplification. TCRdb redid the calling of the reads with MiXCR, one entry per CDR3 protein. The table shows roughly 200,000 distinct CDR3 sequences, with nearly 75% occurring only once. This rearrangement joins TRBV5-6 to TRBJ2-6; either TRBD1 or TRBD2 may supply D (6 bases each). This clonotype was sampled from a pool of human donors in good health; the sample pools cells from several healthy donors. Sequencing was done on a sample of naive CD4+ and CD8+ T cells sorted from blood, pooled from several donors. CDR3 sequence: CASVPMGGAWGANVLTF. Here the CDR3 DNA reads TGTGCCAGCGTACCTATGGGGGGCGCGTGGGGGGCCAACGTCCTGACTTTC. Filled out from reference TRBV5-6 and TRBJ2-6, the complete variable domain reads DAGVTQSPTHLIKTRGQQVTLRCSPKSGHDTVSWYQQALGQGPQFIFQYYEEEERQRGNFPDRFSGHQFPNYSSELNVNALLLGDSALYLCASVPMGGAWGANVLTFGAGSRLTVL.